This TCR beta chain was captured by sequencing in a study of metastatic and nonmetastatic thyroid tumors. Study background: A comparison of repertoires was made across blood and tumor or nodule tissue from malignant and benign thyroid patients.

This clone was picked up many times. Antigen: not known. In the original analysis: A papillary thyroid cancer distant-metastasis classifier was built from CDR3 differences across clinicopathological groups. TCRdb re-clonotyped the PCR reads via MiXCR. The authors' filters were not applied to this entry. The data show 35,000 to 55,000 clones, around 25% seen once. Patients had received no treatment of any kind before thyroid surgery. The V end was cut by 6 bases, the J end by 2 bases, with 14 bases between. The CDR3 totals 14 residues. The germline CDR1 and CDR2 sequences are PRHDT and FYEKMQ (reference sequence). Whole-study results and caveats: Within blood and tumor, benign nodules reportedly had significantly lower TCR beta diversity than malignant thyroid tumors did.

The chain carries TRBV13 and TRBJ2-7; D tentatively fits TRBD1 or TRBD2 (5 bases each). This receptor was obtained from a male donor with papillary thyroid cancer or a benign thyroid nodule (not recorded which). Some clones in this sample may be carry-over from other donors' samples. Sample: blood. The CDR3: CASRRDQIPYEQYF. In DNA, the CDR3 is TGTGCCAGCAGACGGGACCAAATCCCCTACGAGCAGTACTTC. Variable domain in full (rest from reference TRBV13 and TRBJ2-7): AAGVIQSPRHLIKEKRETATLKCYPIPRHDTVYWYQQGPGQDPQFLISFYEKMQSDKGSIPDRFSAQQFSDYHSELNMSSLELGDSALYFCASRRDQIPYEQYFGPGTRLTVT.